One and the same sample provided the 28 T cell receptor beta chains below, sequenced in a study of blood T cell repertoires in COVID-19. The method was immunoSEQ multiplex PCR; TCRdb's version includes in-frame clones alone and lacks a portion of them. The profile covers about 330,000 clones, with just over 85% appearing a single time and more than 9% taken by the ten largest. Source material: PBMCs or T cells enriched from blood (not recorded which). These receptors were collected from a woman under 30 who had recovered from COVID-19.

This chain connects TRBV6-6 to TRBJ1-2, with a tentative D call TRBD1 (5 bases). Trimming removed 0 bases from V and 0 bases from J, with 8 bases in between. From germline, CDR1 is MNHNY and CDR2 SVGAGI (reference sequence). The CDR3 is made up of 15 amino acids. The chain's CDR3 is CASSYSPTANYGYTF. In DNA, the CDR3 is TGTGCCAGCAGTTACTCGCCGACAGCTAACTATGGCTACACCTTC.

In this sample, this clone turned up a few times. The rearrangement links TRBV2 to TRBJ1-6, with TRBD1 matching over 7 bases. The V and J ends lost 6 bases and 8 bases, in that order; junction bases with no gene match: 7. CDR1 and CDR2 from the germline V gene are SNHLY and FYNNEI. The CDR3 contains 14 residues. This CDR3 is CASRLTGSHSPLHF. The CDR3 DNA reads as TGTGCCAGCAGATTGACAGGGTCCCATTCACCCCTCCACTTT.

The gene calls are TRBV2 and TRBJ1-1; TRBD1 is a possible D gene (5 bases). The CDR3 consists of 14 residues. CDR1 is SNHLY, CDR2 FYNNEI, per germline. Trimming cost V 7 bases and J 5 bases, with 17 bases left between them. The CDR3 nucleotides are TGTGCCAGCAAGGCGTTTGGGGGGGGGACTGAAGCTTTCTTT. Amino acid sequence: CASKAFGGGTEAFF. The full variable domain, with the rest looked up from reference TRBV2 and TRBJ1-1, is EPEVTQTPSHQVTQMGQEVILRCVPISNHLYFYWYRQILGQKVEFLVSFYNNEISEKSEIFDDQFSVERPDGSNFTLKIRSTKLEDSAMYFCASKAFGGGTEAFFGQGTRLTVV.

J is TRBJ1-1 and V is TRBV4-2; 10 nucleotides match TRBD1. The CDR3 runs to 15 residues. With 2 bases clipped from V and 5 bases from J, the junction kept 5 bases outside the gene matches. Per germline, CDR1 LGHNA and CDR2 YNFKEQ. The CDR3 here is CASSQPDRGQTEAFF. For the CDR3, the DNA is TGTGCCAGCAGCCAACCCGACAGGGGGCAAACTGAAGCTTTCTTT.

On this clone itself: This specimen includes other DNA sequences encoding the same CDR3. V and J are TRBV11-1 and TRBJ2-7; no clear D gene. The V end lost 1 base, the J end lost 3 bases, and 4 bases lay between the germline ends. Germline CDR1 is SGHAT and CDR2 is FQDESV (reference sequence). This CDR3 comprises 12 residues. This CDR3 is CASSLDGYEQYF. The CDR3, as DNA: TGTGCCAGCAGCTTAGACGGCTACGAGCAGTACTTC. Looking up the rest from reference TRBV11-1 and TRBJ2-7 gives the full variable domain: EAEVAQSPRYKITEKSQAVAFWCDPISGHATLYWYRQILGQGPELLVQFQDESVVDDSQLPKDRFSAERLKGVDSTLKIQPAELGDSAMYLCASSLDGYEQYFGPGTRLTVT.

The V call is TRBV28, the J call TRBJ2-4; TRBD2 aligns across 7 bases. The CDR3 extends over 16 amino acids. Germline CDR1 and CDR2: MDHEN and SYDVKM. V was clipped by 5 bases and J by 3 bases; unmatched bases: 10. The CDR3 region is CASSLSFSGFKNIQYF. In nucleotides, the CDR3 is TGTGCCAGCAGTCTATCTTTTAGCGGGTTCAAAAACATTCAGTACTTC.

The chain links TRBV3-1 (or the pseudogene TRBV3-2) to TRBJ1-3; the D is unclear. In germline, CDR1 is LGHDT, CDR2 YNNKEL (reference sequence). The CDR3 consists of 12 residues. Trimming left V 6 bases short and J 5 bases short, with 8 bases between. In DNA, the CDR3 is TGTGCCAGCAGGTCATCCCGAAACACCATATATTTT. It is translated as CASRSSRNTIYF.

This chain links TRBV5-1 with TRBJ2-3; D is possibly TRBD2 (5 bases). Trimming removed 2 bases at V and 7 bases at J, with 29 bases between. Germline CDR1 is SGHRS and CDR2 is YFSETQ. CDR3 length equals 19 residues. The CDR3 sequence is CASSFGAGNESKRRNTQYF. CDR3 nucleotides: TGCGCCAGCAGCTTTGGTGCCGGGAACGAATCCAAGAGGAGGAATACGCAGTATTTT.

The chain combines TRBV5-8 with TRBJ2-3; D gene ambiguous. V lost 0 bases, J lost 2 bases, and 7 bases lay in between. Germline V CDR1 and CDR2: SGHTS, YDEGEE. CDR3 length: 14 residues. In DNA, the CDR3 is TGTGCCAGCAGCTTGGGACACCCCACAGATACGCAGTATTTT. Its translation is CASSLGHPTDTQYF.

The chain links TRBV27 to TRBJ2-1, with 8 bases identical to TRBD1. The J segment lost 4 bases and the V segment lost 1 base, leaving 6 bases of the junction unmatched. CDR1 is MNHEY and CDR2 is SMNVEV in the germline V gene (reference sequence). The length of the CDR3 is 16 residues. This chain's CDR3 is CASSLFLGQAYNEQFF. In DNA, the CDR3 is TGTGCCAGCAGTTTATTTCTGGGACAGGCTTACAATGAGCAGTTCTTC.

The rearrangement uses TRBV6-5 and TRBJ1-2; D perhaps matches TRBD1 (6 bases). Trimming removed 8 bases at V and 2 bases at J, with 9 bases between. CDR3 length: 12 amino acids. Germline lookup yields CDR1 MNHEY and CDR2 SVGAGI. The CDR3 DNA reads as TGTGCCAGCGTACAGGGAAACTATGGCTACACCTTC. Protein sequence: CASVQGNYGYTF.

The chain carries TRBV29-1 and TRBJ2-7; 7 bases are shared with TRBD1. V lost 5 bases to trimming and J lost 0 bases; unmatched junction nucleotides: 4. This CDR3 has 13 residues. Germline V gene data show CDR1 as SQVTM and CDR2 as ANQGSEA. The CDR3 DNA is TGCAGCGTTCTCGGGACAGCCTCCTACGAGCAGTACTTC. Its translation is CSVLGTASYEQYF.

This clone came up a few times. The sample contains more than one DNA sequence encoding this CDR3. The genes are TRBV4-1 and TRBJ2-7, with D hard to call. Looked up from germline, CDR1 is MGHRA and CDR2 is YSYEKL. The CDR3 length is 14 residues. Trimming pared 1 base from V and 1 base from J, leaving 8 bases between. The CDR3, as DNA: TGCGCCAGCAGCCAAGTCGGCGGATCCTACGAGCAGTACTTC. Encoded protein: CASSQVGGSYEQYF.

The rearrangement links TRBV24-1 to TRBJ1-1, with a weak D call TRBD1 (5 bases). The length of the CDR3 is 15 residues. V was trimmed by 3 bases and J by 2 bases, leaving 12 bases between them. Looked up from germline, CDR1 is KGHDR and CDR2 is SFDVKD. The CDR3 bases are TGTGCCACCAGTGATGGGGACTTACCTAACACTGAAGCTTTCTTT. This codes for CATSDGDLPNTEAFF.

The chain has TRBV11-3 and TRBJ1-1; 9 bases align to TRBD1. Germline-derived CDR1 and CDR2 are SGHNT and YENEEA. V lost 6 bases, J lost 6 bases, and 5 bases stayed unmatched. The CDR3 loop spans 13 amino acids. DNA of the CDR3: TGTGCCAGCAGTCGACAGGGGGAGGCTGAAGCTTTCTTT. It yields the protein CASSRQGEAEAFF.

The chain recombines TRBV6-5 with TRBJ1-1; D possibly corresponds to TRBD1 (6 bases). The CDR3 is made up of 13 amino acids. Germline V gives CDR1 MNHEY, CDR2 SVGAGI. V dropped 6 bases and J dropped 5 bases, with 13 bases sitting between them. CDR3 residues: CASSLGGLTEAFF. The CDR3 region has the DNA TGTGCCAGCAGCTTAGGGGGTTTGACTGAAGCTTTCTTT.

The J gene is TRBJ2-5, the V gene TRBV5-6; tentatively, D is TRBD2 (5 bases). V shed 6 bases and J shed 3 bases, with 15 bases lying between them. The germline V gene has CDR1 SGHDT and CDR2 YYEEEE. The CDR3 has 14 amino acids. CDR3 in amino acids: CASTIRGWKETQYF. As DNA, the CDR3 is TGTGCCAGCACAATCAGAGGGTGGAAAGAGACCCAGTACTTC.

This clone was seen only once. V usage is TRBV4-1 and J usage is TRBJ1-1, with 7 bases identical to TRBD1. The CDR3 is made up of 16 amino acids. CDR1 is MGHRA, CDR2 YSYEKL, per germline. V shed 4 bases and J 8 bases; nucleotides not matched to a gene: 16. The CDR3 region is CASSPLNRDSIPEAFF. For the CDR3, the DNA is TGCGCCAGCAGCCCCTTAAACCGGGACAGTATACCCGAAGCTTTCTTT.

V is TRBV7-3 and J is TRBJ2-1; TRBD1 is a possible D gene (6 bases). Per the germline V gene, CDR1 is SGHTA and CDR2 is FQGTGA. CDR3 size: 16 residues. V was pared by 4 bases and J by 0 bases, with 13 bases between. CDR3 amino acids: CASSSAGDPSYNEQFF. DNA for the CDR3: TGTGCCAGCAGCTCGGCAGGGGATCCCTCCTACAATGAGCAGTTCTTC.

The V and J genes are TRBV7-9 and TRBJ1-2; 10 nucleotides agree with TRBD1. Trimming removed 4 bases from V and 6 bases from J; junction bases left unmatched: 2. This CDR3 is built from 13 residues. Looked up from germline, CDR1 is SEHNR and CDR2 is FQNEAQ (reference sequence). The CDR3, as DNA: TGTGCCAGCAGCTCGGACAGGGGGAATGGCTACACCTTC. This gives the protein CASSSDRGNGYTF.

DNA of the CDR3: TGTGCCTGGAGCCCAGATGGTAGCAATCAGCCCCAGCATTTT. Protein product: CAWSPDGSNQPQHF. The gene calls are TRBV30 and TRBJ1-5; D unresolved. CDR3 length: 14 amino acids. Germline V gives CDR1 GTSNPN, CDR2 SVGIG (reference sequence). Trimming removed 3 bases from V and 0 bases from J, with 9 bases in between.

The chain has TRBV3-1 (or the pseudogene TRBV3-2) and TRBJ2-5; D unresolved. This CDR3 is built from 11 residues. Trimming took off 4 bases at V and 3 bases at J, with 3 bases between the two ends. CDR1 is LGHDT and CDR2 is YNNKEL in the germline V gene (reference sequence). The CDR3 DNA reads TGTGCCAGCAGCCGAGAAGAGACCCAGTACTTC. Amino acids: CASSREETQYF.

This clone was counted a few times. The chain is built from TRBV24-1 and TRBJ2-4, with TRBD1 identical over 8 bases. Germline V gene lookup returns CDR1 KGHDR and CDR2 SFDVKD. Trimming cost V 3 bases and J 0 bases; bases outside gene matches: 6. The CDR3 runs 17 residues. CDR3 sequence reads: CATSDAGTGRAKNIQYF. The DNA of the CDR3 is TGTGCCACCAGTGATGCAGGGACAGGAAGAGCCAAAAACATTCAGTACTTC.

The CDR3 bases are TGTGCCAGTAGTTCAATTGGCCAGCCCCAGCATTTT. This sequence encodes CASSSIGQPQHF. This rearrangement joins TRBV19 to TRBJ1-5; no clear D. Trimming took 5 bases from V and 7 from J, leaving 9 bases between them. CDR1 is LNHDA, CDR2 SQIVND, per germline (reference sequence). CDR3 length: 12 amino acids.

V usage is TRBV10-2 and J usage is TRBJ2-7; 11 bases match TRBD2. CDR1 is WSHSY, CDR2 SAAADI, per germline. CDR3 size: 13 residues. V shed 6 bases and J 5 bases; nucleotides not matched to a gene: 3. The CDR3, as DNA: TGCGCCAGCAGACTAGCGGGAGAACACGAGCAGTACTTC. Its protein product is CASRLAGEHEQYF.

The chain recombines TRBV12-3 or TRBV12-4 with TRBJ1-5; D gene uncertain. This CDR3 is 12 amino acids long. Between the trimmed V and J ends, which lost 3 bases and 7 bases, there was a span of 7 bases. CDR3 DNA sequence: TGTGCCAGCAGTTTGGTAGCGCAGCCCCAGCATTTT. It yields the protein CASSLVAQPQHF.

The chain combines TRBV3-1 (or the pseudogene TRBV3-2) with TRBJ2-2; TRBD1 is a possible D gene (5 bases). The CDR3 sequence is 16 residues long. CDR1 is LGHDT, CDR2 YNNKEL, per germline (reference sequence). Trimming pared 1 base from V and 0 bases from J, leaving 9 bases between. In nucleotides, the CDR3 is TGTGCCAGCAGCCAAGCAAGGGGTGCGAACACCGGGGAGCTGTTTTTT. Its protein is CASSQARGANTGELFF.

The count of this clone is one. This chain joins TRBV11-2 and TRBJ2-3; maybe TRBD2 (6 bases). V was trimmed by 6 bases and J by 6 bases, leaving 19 bases between them. The CDR3 sequence is 15 residues long. From germline, CDR1 is SGHAT and CDR2 FQNNGV. The CDR3 region has the DNA TGTGCCAGCAGTTCTACCGGGACTCCCGGTGATACGCAGTATTTT. Protein sequence: CASSSTGTPGDTQYF.